The 32 T cell receptor beta chains presented below share a single source sample, sequenced in a study of T cell responses to AZD1222 COVID-19 vaccine. Here immunoSEQ multiplex PCR was the method, and the copy in TCRdb shows in-frame clones only, minus some. The sample consists of roughly 70,000 clones, approximately 90% of them appearing once. The input for sequencing was peripheral blood, taken 28 days after the second AZD1222 dose. These receptors all come from an adult who received the AZD1222 COVID-19 vaccine.

This sequence joins TRBV9 and TRBJ1-1; 7 bases match TRBD1. This CDR3 has 14 amino acids. V shed 4 bases and J 9 bases; nucleotides not matched to a gene: 12. The germline V gene encodes CDR1 SGDLS and CDR2 YYNGEE. CDR3 amino acids: CASSPGPGGTKAFF. DNA of the CDR3: TGTGCCAGCAGCCCGGGCCCAGGGGGGACTAAAGCTTTCTTT.

This clone was counted once. J is TRBJ1-2 and V is TRBV30, with D hard to call. CDR1 GTSNPN and CDR2 SVGIG come from the germline V gene (reference sequence). Trimming removed 0 bases at V and 4 bases at J, with 18 bases between. This CDR3 region has 16 residues. In DNA, the CDR3 is TGTGCCTGGAGTGTCGGTATCAGCGTAAGAGGCTATGGCTACACCTTC. This sequence encodes CAWSVGISVRGYGYTF.

The chain carries TRBV6-5 and TRBJ1-3; possible D gene TRBD1, 5 bases. The V end was cut by 5 bases, the J end by 7 bases, with 12 bases between. Germline V gives CDR1 MNHEY, CDR2 SVGAGI. The CDR3 is 13 amino acids. In DNA form, the CDR3 reads TGTGCCAGCAGTCCGGGGCAGTATAACACCATATATTTT. Amino acid sequence: CASSPGQYNTIYF.

The V gene is TRBV6-5, the J gene TRBJ2-4; D may be TRBD2 (6 bases). The CDR3 covers 15 residues. Per the germline V gene, CDR1 is MNHEY and CDR2 is SVGAGI. V lost 6 bases to trimming and J lost 0 bases, with 12 bases between them. CDR3 in amino acids: CASSKSGVAKNIQYF. The CDR3 DNA is TGTGCCAGCAGCAAGTCGGGGGTAGCCAAAAACATTCAGTACTTC.

This clone was counted a single time. The chain is built from TRBV18 and TRBJ1-1; D unresolved. The CDR3 spans 13 residues. Germline V lookup: CDR1 KGHSH, CDR2 LQKENI. The V gene lost 4 bases and the J gene lost 3 bases, with 9 bases spanning the gap. The CDR3 nucleotides read TGTGCCAGCTCACGTGGCGATGACACTGAAGCTTTCTTT. As protein: CASSRGDDTEAFF.

This rearrangement joins TRBV10-2 to TRBJ1-5; D unresolved. This CDR3 comprises 15 residues. In germline, CDR1 is WSHSY, CDR2 SAAADI. V lost 2 bases and J 1 base, leaving 9 bases between the germline ends. CDR3: CASSENGRSNQPQHF. The CDR3 region has the DNA TGCGCCAGCAGTGAGAACGGACGGAGCAATCAGCCCCAGCATTTT.

This sequence joins TRBV19 and TRBJ2-1, with D unclear. CDR1 is LNHDA and CDR2 is SQIVND in the germline V gene (reference sequence). Trimming left V 1 base short and J 2 bases short, with 12 bases between. The CDR3 is 16 amino acids. In DNA form, the CDR3 reads TGTGCCAGTAGTATAGCCGGCAGGTGGACCTACAATGAGCAGTTCTTC. Protein sequence: CASSIAGRWTYNEQFF.

V is TRBV6-5 and J is TRBJ2-7; D call uncertain. Germline CDR1 and CDR2: MNHEY and SVGAGI. This CDR3 has 10 amino acids. V was pared by 11 bases and J by 6 bases, with 11 bases between. The CDR3 reads CASTASEQYF. The CDR3 DNA reads as TGTGCCTCCACCGCGTCCGAGCAGTACTTC.

This clone was seen a few times. This chain connects TRBV2 to TRBJ2-1; 8 bases align to TRBD2. The V segment lost 2 bases and the J segment 3 bases; nucleotides outside the gene matches: 12. Germline CDR1 SNHLY, CDR2 FYNNEI. This CDR3 contains 18 residues. The CDR3 loop is CASSESSGSGFGYNEQFF. CDR3 nucleotide sequence: TGTGCCAGCAGTGAATCCAGCGGGAGTGGGTTCGGCTACAATGAGCAGTTCTTC. The variable domain in full, with the rest retrieved from reference TRBV2 and TRBJ2-1, is EPEVTQTPSHQVTQMGQEVILRCVPISNHLYFYWYRQILGQKVEFLVSFYNNEISEKSEIFDDQFSVERPDGSNFTLKIRSTKLEDSAMYFCASSESSGSGFGYNEQFFGPGTRLTVL.

In this sample, this clone turned up once. This chain joins TRBV6-4 and TRBJ2-1, with 9 bases lining up with TRBD2. The CDR3 contains 16 residues. With V trimmed by 2 bases and J by 8 bases, 10 bases remained unmatched. From germline, CDR1 is MRHNA and CDR2 SNTAGT. Here the CDR3 reads CASSDTAGGSWDEQFF. The CDR3 nucleotides read TGTGCCAGCAGTGACACGGCGGGAGGGAGCTGGGATGAGCAGTTCTTC.

The chain joins TRBV11-2 to TRBJ1-5; D unresolved. CDR1 is SGHAT and CDR2 is FQNNGV in the germline V gene. V shed 5 bases and J shed 7 bases, with 12 bases lying between them. The CDR3 spans 13 residues. CDR3 sequence reads: CASSHTDGQPQHF. Here the CDR3 DNA reads TGTGCCAGCAGCCACACCGATGGACAGCCCCAGCATTTT.

The V call is TRBV7-3, the J call TRBJ2-7; D is unclear. The germline V gene has CDR1 SGHTA and CDR2 FQGTGA. The CDR3 is 14 residues long. The V gene lost 0 bases and the J gene lost 3 bases, with 9 bases spanning the gap. The CDR3 region is CASSLTPGNYEQYF. The CDR3 region has the DNA TGTGCCAGCAGCTTAACTCCCGGCAACTACGAGCAGTACTTC.

The chain couples TRBV11-3 to TRBJ2-2; unclear D gene. This CDR3 spans 13 amino acids. V dropped 5 bases and J dropped 2 bases, with 6 bases sitting between them. CDR1 is SGHNT and CDR2 is YENEEA in the germline V gene. The CDR3 DNA follows: TGTGCCAGCAGCCTCAGAAACACCGGGGAGCTGTTTTTT. Translating gives CASSLRNTGELFF.

The chain uses TRBV18 and TRBJ2-5; 7 positions match TRBD1. The CDR3 is 15 residues long. In germline, CDR1 is KGHSH, CDR2 LQKENI. V was clipped by 2 bases and J by 5 bases; unmatched bases: 8. In DNA form, the CDR3 reads TGTGCCAGCTCACCAGTGGGGACAGAACAGGAGACCCAGTACTTC. It translates to CASSPVGTEQETQYF.

The chain carries TRBV12-3 or TRBV12-4 and TRBJ1-6; D gene ambiguous. The germline V and J ends were trimmed by 3 bases and 8 bases, with 8 bases remaining between them. This CDR3 has 13 amino acids. The CDR3 DNA is TGTGCCAGCAGTTTGAGGTTACATTCACCCCTCCACTTT. It encodes CASSLRLHSPLHF.

This clone appeared a few times. The gene calls are TRBV30 and TRBJ2-5, with a weak D call TRBD2 (7 bases). Germline assignment: CDR1 GTSNPN and CDR2 SVGIG (reference sequence). This CDR3 has 14 amino acids. V was trimmed by 0 bases and J by 4 bases, leaving 12 bases between them. CDR3 in amino acids: CAWSVRGAGETQYF. CDR3 sequence (DNA): TGTGCCTGGAGTGTACGGGGGGCCGGAGAGACCCAGTACTTC.

This clone was seen a single time. The rearrangement uses TRBV6-1 and TRBJ2-3; D is ambiguous. The CDR3 spans 12 residues. Germline CDR1 is MNHNS and CDR2 is SASEGT. V lost 2 bases and J lost 6, with 6 bases in between. CDR3: CASSEHMDTQYF. The DNA of the CDR3 is TGTGCCAGCAGTGAACATATGGATACGCAGTATTTT.

The V and J genes are TRBV27 and TRBJ2-1, with TRBD1 as a possible D gene (8 bases). CDR3 size: 14 residues. Germline-derived CDR1 and CDR2 are MNHEY and SMNVEV (reference sequence). V was clipped by 8 bases and J by 7 bases, with 18 bases between them. CDR3 amino acids: CASGLLQGGNEQFF. The CDR3 DNA reads as TGTGCCAGCGGACTCCTACAGGGGGGGAATGAGCAGTTCTTC.

The rearrangement uses TRBV25-1 and TRBJ1-1, with D tentatively TRBD1 (5 bases). Deletions cut 7 bases from V and 2 bases from J, with 14 bases between. This CDR3 spans 14 amino acids. The germline V gene encodes CDR1 MGHDK and CDR2 SYGVNS. DNA of the CDR3: TGTGCCAGCACACGGGGAACAGGAAACACTGAAGCTTTCTTT. It encodes CASTRGTGNTEAFF.

The chain joins TRBV6-5 to TRBJ2-5, with D perhaps matching TRBD2 (5 bases). V was shortened by 6 bases and J by 5 bases, with 19 bases between the two germline ends. Per germline, CDR1 MNHEY and CDR2 SVGAGI. This CDR3 is 15 amino acids long. The CDR3 nucleotides are TGTGCCAGCAGGGACTTTGAGGACTCAACGGAGACCCAGTACTTC. Translating gives CASRDFEDSTETQYF.

The chain has TRBV24-1 and TRBJ2-1, with D perhaps TRBD2 (5 bases). Germline values: CDR1 KGHDR, CDR2 SFDVKD. CDR3 length: 13 residues. With 4 bases removed from V and 10 bases from J, the gap between germline ends came to 13 bases. CDR3 coding DNA: TGTGCCACCAGTGACCGGACGACGGGGGAGCAGTTCTTC. It yields the protein CATSDRTTGEQFF.

J is TRBJ1-1 and V is TRBV18; 7 positions match TRBD1. The length of the CDR3 is 13 residues. Germline V gene data show CDR1 as KGHSH and CDR2 as LQKENI. With 1 base clipped from V and 9 bases from J, the junction kept 5 bases outside the gene matches. DNA for the CDR3: TGTGCCAGCTCACCACGAGGGGGCGAGCAAGCTTTCTTT. This codes for CASSPRGGEQAFF.

The genes are TRBV18 and TRBJ1-4; no clear D. Trimming left V 3 bases short and J 8 bases short, with 13 bases between. CDR3 length: 14 residues. The V gene's germline CDR1 is KGHSH and CDR2 LQKENI. The CDR3 sequence is CASSPLGVGEKLFF. The CDR3 DNA follows: TGTGCCAGCTCACCTCTTGGGGTTGGGGAAAAACTGTTTTTT.

The V gene is TRBV2, the J gene TRBJ2-7, with TRBD1 matching 11 bases. Germline V lookup: CDR1 SNHLY, CDR2 FYNNEI. The trim removed 8 bases at V and 4 bases at J, leaving 4 bases unmatched. The CDR3 loop spans 13 amino acids. CDR3 DNA sequence: TGTGCCAGCGGCGGGACAGGGGGTTACGAGCAGTACTTC. Residues: CASGGTGGYEQYF.

This sequence joins TRBV7-2 and TRBJ2-5; the D gene could be TRBD1 or TRBD2 (6 bases each). This CDR3 is 13 amino acids long. Per the germline V gene, CDR1 is SGHTA and CDR2 is FQGNSA. V shed 5 bases and J shed 5 bases, with 12 bases lying between them. The CDR3 DNA is TGTGCCAGCAGCCAACAGGGACTTGAGACCCAGTACTTC. It translates to CASSQQGLETQYF.

The chain carries TRBV5-1 and TRBJ1-3, with 10 bases fitting TRBD1. Trimming cost V 5 bases and J 4 bases; bases outside gene matches: 12. The length of the CDR3 is 17 residues. Germline CDR1 is SGHRS and CDR2 is YFSETQ. CDR3 residues: CASSYSGGQGDGNTIYF. As DNA, the CDR3 is TGCGCCAGCAGTTACTCAGGAGGACAGGGGGACGGAAACACCATATATTTT.

This chain joins TRBV10-3 and TRBJ1-4; D is unresolved. Trimming stripped 5 bases from V and 3 bases from J, with 1 base between. The CDR3 is 11 amino acids. CDR1 and CDR2 from the germline V gene are ENHRY and SYGVKD. The DNA of the CDR3 is TGTGCCATCAGTTCTAATGAAAAACTGTTTTTT. Residues: CAISSNEKLFF.

The rearrangement links TRBV25-1 to TRBJ2-1, with TRBD2 matching over 8 bases. The V and J ends lost 1 base and 3 bases, in that order; junction bases with no gene match: 2. The CDR3 has 15 amino acids. CDR1 MGHDK and CDR2 SYGVNS come from the germline V gene. CDR3 protein: CASSESSGSYNEQFF. The CDR3 coding sequence is TGTGCCAGCAGTGAATCGAGCGGGAGCTACAATGAGCAGTTCTTC.

This chain uses TRBV19 with TRBJ2-3; no firm D call. CDR3 length equals 14 residues. Between the trimmed V and J ends, which lost 2 bases and 4 bases, there was a span of 10 bases. Per germline, CDR1 LNHDA and CDR2 SQIVND (reference sequence). In DNA, the CDR3 is TGTGCCAGTAGTATACTCTCTGGGGCAGATACGCAGTATTTT. It codes for CASSILSGADTQYF. Full variable domain (rest looked up from reference TRBV19 and TRBJ2-3): DGGITQSPKYLFRKEGQNVTLSCEQNLNHDAMYWYRQDPGQGLRLIYYSQIVNDFQKGDIAEGYSVSREKKESFPLTVTSAQKNPTAFYLCASSILSGADTQYFGPGTRLTVL.

The V gene is TRBV7-3, the J gene TRBJ2-5; D remains ambiguous. The V end lost 5 bases, the J end lost 7 bases, and 14 bases lay between the germline ends. The CDR3 is made up of 13 amino acids. Germline CDR1 is SGHTA and CDR2 is FQGTGA. The DNA for the CDR3 is TGTGCCAGCAGCCAGGACCCAGGTGGGACCCAGTACTTC. This codes for CASSQDPGGTQYF.

This sequence joins TRBV20-1 and TRBJ2-3; TRBD1 might be the D (5 bases). CDR3 size: 14 residues. Germline CDR1 reads DFQATT; CDR2 reads SNEGSKA (reference sequence). With 3 bases removed from V and 6 bases from J, the gap between germline ends came to 16 bases. CDR3 sequence reads: CSASLGPSRDTQYF. The CDR3 DNA follows: TGCAGTGCTAGTCTGGGGCCGTCAAGGGATACGCAGTATTTT.

The genes are TRBV30 and TRBJ1-2; D perhaps matches TRBD1 (5 bases). The CDR3 is 16 amino acids. Trimming stripped 1 base from V and 0 bases from J, with 15 bases between. CDR1 is GTSNPN, CDR2 SVGIG, per germline (reference sequence). CDR3 in amino acids: CAWSAPLRAANYGYTF. In DNA form, the CDR3 reads TGTGCCTGGAGTGCACCGCTCAGGGCGGCTAACTATGGCTACACCTTC.